This T cell receptor (beta chain) was identified in a study of T cell responses to AZD1222 COVID-19 vaccine. Whole-study findings and limits: The span of vaccine-associated CD4 TCRs extended across spike, with dominance at 160-218 and 743-854. Repertoire sampling was restricted to post-peak T cell response timepoints. Seropositive at baseline were only 5 or 6 AZD1222 recipients.

Germline CDR1 reads SGHTS; CDR2 reads YDEGEE. CDR3 size: 14 residues. The germline V and J ends were trimmed by 4 bases and 1 base, with 10 bases remaining between them. With respect to this clone: What it recognizes is unknown.

Generated by immunoSEQ multiplex PCR, the TCRdb table keeps only in-frame clones and is missing some. The data show around 100,000 clones, nearly 90% seen once. The sequence derives from an adult in good health. Sample: peripheral blood, taken on day 0 of AZD1222 vaccination. The rearrangement joins TRBV5-8 to TRBJ2-3, with a tentative D call TRBD2 (6 bases). CDR3 residues: CASSRSGGTDTQYF. CDR3 coding DNA: TGTGCCAGCAGCCGTAGCGGAGGCACAGATACGCAGTATTTT.